In this sample, the clone carrying this T cell receptor (beta chain) turned up a few times. TCRdb used MiXCR to reprocess the 5' RACE reads, holding one entry per CDR3 protein. Among 200,000 to 250,000 distinct CDR3 sequences listed, 6% to 7% were seen once. V lost 10 bases and J 0 bases, leaving 14 bases between the germline ends. The CDR3 covers 14 residues. In germline, CDR1 is SGHDN, CDR2 FVKESK. The record originates from a study of identical twins. Separately, the same data were catalogued under a study of T cells expressing NK-cell markers.

Sequences were obtained from CD8+ T cells sorted from blood. The V gene is TRBV14, the J gene TRBJ2-3; D remains ambiguous. This receptor was taken from a woman younger than 30 in good health. For the CDR3, the DNA is TGTGCCACCCCATCGGACCAAAGCACAGATACGCAGTATTTT. Its protein is CATPSDQSTDTQYF.